Each of the 21 T cell receptor beta chains below was sequenced from the same sample in a study of blood T cell repertoires in COVID-19. Method: immunoSEQ multiplex PCR; TCRdb's copy keeps in-frame clones and lacks some. The sample holds roughly 300,000 clones, over 80% seen once. Sample: peripheral blood. The receptors stem from a woman aged 40 to 50 who had recovered from COVID-19.

The chain recombines TRBV6-5 with TRBJ1-2; tentatively, D is TRBD1 (6 bases). Per the germline V gene, CDR1 is MNHEY and CDR2 is SVGAGI. V lost 7 bases, J lost 8 bases, and 17 bases lay in between. The CDR3 totals 13 residues. The CDR3 spells CASTVQQGYGYTF. Written as DNA, the CDR3 is TGTGCCAGCACCGTACAACAGGGTTACGGCTACACCTTC.

J is TRBJ2-7 and V is TRBV4-1, with 11 positions matching TRBD1. Germline CDR1 is MGHRA and CDR2 is YSYEKL. The CDR3 runs to 14 residues. The V and J ends lost 4 bases and 7 bases, in that order; junction bases with no gene match: 6. CDR3: CASSPGTGGGEQYF. Written as DNA, the CDR3 is TGCGCCAGCAGCCCGGGGACAGGGGGAGGAGAGCAGTACTTC.

The CDR3 bases are TGTGCCAGTAGTTCCACATATTATGGCTACACCTTC. Translating it yields CASSSTYYGYTF. This rearrangement joins TRBV19 to TRBJ1-2; no firm D call. Per germline, CDR1 LNHDA and CDR2 SQIVND (reference sequence). This CDR3 region has 12 residues. The V gene lost 5 bases and the J gene lost 5 bases, with 9 bases spanning the gap.

This clone was seen a single time. The V call is TRBV21-1, the J call TRBJ2-2; TRBD2 is the table's D call, not checked against the DNA. TRBV21-1 is recorded as a pseudogene. CDR3 length: 17 amino acids. CDR3: CASSKVEGGVESGELFF. The CDR3 DNA is TGTGCCAGCAGCAAAGTGGAGGGCGGGGTGGAGTCCGGGGAGCTGTTTTTT.

This rearrangement joins TRBV5-4 to TRBJ2-7, with 9 bases identical to TRBD1. The V gene's germline CDR1 is SGHNT and CDR2 YYREEE (reference sequence). There are 13 residues in the CDR3. Losses at the gene ends were 4 bases for V and 5 bases for J; bases not matched to a gene: 4. The CDR3 sequence: CASSRDREDEQYF. In DNA form, the CDR3 reads TGTGCCAGCAGCAGGGACAGGGAGGACGAGCAGTACTTC.

The chain combines TRBV9 with TRBJ2-3; TRBD2 aligns across 9 bases. Germline-derived CDR1 and CDR2 are SGDLS and YYNGEE. CDR3 length equals 16 residues. V trimming: 0 bases; J trimming: 6 bases; junction bases outside the gene matches: 8. This CDR3 is CASSVEGLAFSDTQYF. The CDR3, as DNA: TGTGCCAGCAGCGTAGAGGGACTAGCTTTCTCTGATACGCAGTATTTT.

This clone was detected only once. The genes are TRBV10-3 and TRBJ1-1; no definite D call. This CDR3 comprises 13 residues. In germline, CDR1 is ENHRY, CDR2 SYGVKD. V lost 11 bases, J lost 3 bases, and 16 bases lay in between. The CDR3 DNA sequence: TGTGCCGCTCGATCCGCGGGCTACACTGAAGCTTTCTTT. This codes for CAARSAGYTEAFF.

The chain uses TRBV30 and TRBJ1-2; perhaps TRBD1 as D (6 bases). Germline assignment: CDR1 GTSNPN and CDR2 SVGIG (reference sequence). Trimming pared 2 bases from V and 7 bases from J, leaving 14 bases between. The CDR3 sequence is 13 residues long. CDR3 protein: CAWSTSGEGGYTF. Written as DNA, the CDR3 is TGTGCCTGGAGTACGTCAGGGGAAGGTGGCTACACCTTC.

The chain links TRBV5-1 to TRBJ2-7; 8 bases are a match to TRBD1. This CDR3 has 13 residues. Per germline, CDR1 SGHRS and CDR2 YFSETQ. Unmatched junction bases numbered 5, after V lost 4 bases and J lost 5 bases. CDR3 nucleotides: TGCGCCAGCAGCAAAGGACAGGGCGACGAGCAGTACTTC. The encoded protein is CASSKGQGDEQYF.

The chain recombines TRBV10-3 with TRBJ2-3, with D hard to call. The CDR3 contains 12 residues. Germline V CDR1 and CDR2: ENHRY, SYGVKD. V was trimmed by 2 bases and J by 10 bases, leaving 10 bases between them. The CDR3 coding sequence is TGTGCCATCAGTGAGACAGAGAAGGCGCAGTATTTT. Its translation: CAISETEKAQYF.

J is TRBJ2-1 and V is TRBV20-1; D remains ambiguous. Trimming shortened V by 5 bases and J by 4 bases, and 6 bases separated the two germline ends. This CDR3 region has 11 residues. Germline V gene sequence: CDR1 DFQATT, CDR2 SNEGSKA (reference sequence). CDR3: CSAPQYNEQFF. The CDR3, as DNA: TGCAGTGCTCCACAGTACAATGAGCAGTTCTTC.

This clone occurred a few times. The chain joins TRBV2 to TRBJ2-7; 10 positions match TRBD1. With V trimmed by 7 bases and J by 4 bases, 10 bases remained unmatched. This CDR3 is built from 15 residues. The germline V gene has CDR1 SNHLY and CDR2 FYNNEI. CDR3 nucleotides: TGTGCCAGCAACCCTCCGGGACAGGGGAGATACGAGCAGTACTTC. It specifies CASNPPGQGRYEQYF.

The J gene is TRBJ2-1, the V gene TRBV10-3, with D possibly TRBD1 on 6 matching bases. This CDR3 region has 14 residues. Germline V gives CDR1 ENHRY, CDR2 SYGVKD. V was pared by 1 base and J by 10 bases, with 14 bases between. The CDR3 protein is CAISEYAQGREQFF. The CDR3 DNA reads TGTGCCATCAGTGAGTACGCCCAGGGGCGCGAGCAGTTCTTC.

The chain has TRBV5-5 and TRBJ1-1; 10 bases align to TRBD1. This CDR3 comprises 15 residues. The germline CDR1 and CDR2 sequences are SGHKS and YYEKEE (reference sequence). Trimming removed 3 bases from V and 1 base from J; junction bases left unmatched: 3. As DNA, the CDR3 is TGTGCCAGCAGCTGGGGACAGGGGAGGAACACTGAAGCTTTCTTT. Translation: CASSWGQGRNTEAFF.

This clone appeared once. The rearrangement links TRBV18 to TRBJ1-1; no firm D call. V lost 0 bases and J 3 bases, leaving 8 bases between the germline ends. This CDR3 has 14 residues. Germline loops: CDR1 KGHSH, CDR2 LQKENI. The CDR3 region has the DNA TGTGCCAGCTCACCACCCCTGGGCTACACTGAAGCTTTCTTT. It encodes CASSPPLGYTEAFF.

Of note for this clone: At the DNA level, this CDR3 is encoded by other sequences in the same sample as well. The chain is built from TRBV5-1 and TRBJ1-2; possible D gene TRBD1, 6 bases. The CDR3 covers 13 residues. Germline assignment: CDR1 SGHRS and CDR2 YFSETQ. Trimming removed 0 bases from V and 4 bases from J, with 7 bases in between. CDR3 protein: CASSLGTVYGYTF. The CDR3 DNA follows: TGCGCCAGCAGCTTGGGGACAGTCTATGGCTACACCTTC.

This rearrangement joins TRBV18 to TRBJ2-1; 11 bases map to TRBD2. Germline CDR1 KGHSH, CDR2 LQKENI. The J segment lost 4 bases and the V segment lost 3 bases, leaving 2 bases of the junction unmatched. CDR3 length: 15 residues. CDR3 nucleotide sequence: TGTGCCAGCTCACCTGGGACTAGCGGATACAATGAGCAGTTCTTC. It is translated as CASSPGTSGYNEQFF.

The chain joins TRBV10-2 to TRBJ1-1, with D possibly being TRBD1 (5 bases). From germline, CDR1 is WSHSY and CDR2 SAAADI. V dropped 6 bases and J dropped 0 bases, with 11 bases sitting between them. CDR3 length: 14 amino acids. The chain's CDR3 is CASRVTAMNTEAFF. The CDR3 nucleotides are TGCGCCAGCAGAGTGACAGCCATGAACACTGAAGCTTTCTTT.

The chain joins TRBV5-1 to TRBJ2-3; 10 bases map to TRBD2. Germline lookup yields CDR1 SGHRS and CDR2 YFSETQ. Unmatched junction bases numbered 16, after V lost 3 bases and J lost 0 bases. This CDR3 has 20 amino acids. CDR3 coding DNA: TGCGCCAGCAGCTCAACGACTAGCGGGTCAGATATGACTAGCACAGATACGCAGTATTTT. Amino acid sequence: CASSSTTSGSDMTSTDTQYF.

The rearrangement joins TRBV5-5 to TRBJ1-6; D possibly corresponds to TRBD1 (5 bases). This CDR3 has 16 amino acids. Germline lookup yields CDR1 SGHKS and CDR2 YYEKEE (reference sequence). The V end was cut by 1 base, the J end by 8 bases, with 16 bases between. The CDR3 protein is CASSLYTGGFYSPLHF. CDR3 DNA sequence: TGTGCCAGCAGCTTGTATACCGGGGGGTTTTATTCACCCCTCCACTTT.

The J gene is TRBJ2-1, the V gene TRBV7-8; 11 positions agree with TRBD2. The CDR3 runs 19 residues. The germline V gene encodes CDR1 SGHVS and CDR2 FQNEAQ. V lost 7 bases and J lost 4; bases outside the gene matches: 18. CDR3 amino acids: CASTDGLAGGWGIYNEQFF. The CDR3 DNA reads TGTGCCAGCACCGATGGACTAGCGGGTGGTTGGGGTATATACAATGAGCAGTTCTTC.